This T cell receptor (beta chain) was captured in a study of EBV T-cell therapy then PD-1 blockade in nasopharyngeal carcinoma. A note on this clone: No antigen is known for it.

Treatment of the sample: AdE1-LMPpoly-expanded autologous EBV-specific T-cell therapy followed by anti-PD-1 nivolumab. Produced via immunoSEQ multiplex PCR; TCRdb's table is partial and in-frame only. Here the sample spans 14,000 or so clones, approximately 80% being singletons. CDR1 and CDR2 (germline): SEHNR, FQNEAQ (reference sequence). The trim removed 4 bases at V and 2 bases at J, leaving 6 bases unmatched. The CDR3 length is 15 residues. The sequencing used CD8+ T cells from blood, collected around day 99 from a patient whose treatment included autologous EBV-specific T cells and nivolumab. This TCR was sampled from a man between 40 and 49 years old with nasopharyngeal carcinoma. V gene TRBV7-9 combines with J gene TRBJ2-3, with 7 nucleotides matching TRBD1. In nucleotides, the CDR3 is TGTGCCAGCAGCTCTGGGACAGCACACACAGATACGCAGTATTTT. This codes for CASSSGTAHTDTQYF. The variable domain in full, completed from reference TRBV7-9 and TRBJ2-3, reads DTGVSQNPRHKITKRGQNVTFRCDPISEHNRLYWYRQTLGQGPEFLTYFQNEAQLEKSRLLSDRFSAERPKGSFSTLEIQRTEQGDSAMYLCASSSGTAHTDTQYFGPGTRLTVL.